Listed here are 4 T cell receptor beta chains from one sample, sequenced in a study of T cell repertoires in cytomegalovirus infection. One entry per CDR3 protein results from TCRdb running MiXCR on the reads. The sample lists more than 500,000 distinct CDR3 sequences, approximately 16% occurring once. Sequenced material: CD8+ T cells from PBMCs. These receptors were obtained from a human donor in good health (CMV status not recorded). Some clones in this sample may be carry-over from other donors' samples.

This clonotype was seen repeatedly, ten times or more. The genes are TRBV7-2 and TRBJ1-5; no clear D gene. V lost 5 bases, J lost 5 bases, and 13 bases lay in between. Germline V lookup: CDR1 SGHTA, CDR2 FQGNSA. The CDR3 loop spans 14 amino acids. For the CDR3, the DNA is TGTGCCAGCAGCCCGAGGCAGTCTGATCAGCCCCAGCATTTT. This sequence encodes CASSPRQSDQPQHF.

The genes are TRBV27 and TRBJ2-7; 7 bases map to TRBD1. Germline V lookup: CDR1 MNHEY, CDR2 SMNVEV (reference sequence). The CDR3 contains 12 residues. V shed 4 bases and J 12 bases; nucleotides not matched to a gene: 9. The CDR3 DNA sequence: TGTGCCAGCAGTTCGACAGGGAAAGGGTGGTACTTC. Its translation: CASSSTGKGWYF.

The V and J genes are TRBV28 and TRBJ2-6, with TRBD2 identical over 13 bases. Germline assignment: CDR1 MDHEN and CDR2 SYDVKM. With V trimmed by 3 bases and J by 0 bases, 8 bases remained unmatched. This CDR3 comprises 20 residues. The CDR3 is CASSFVGGTSGVSGANVLTF. In DNA, the CDR3 is TGTGCCAGCAGTTTCGTGGGGGGGACTAGCGGGGTCTCTGGGGCCAACGTCCTGACTTTC.

Details on this clonotype: This is likely a read error, given that the CDR3 carries no conserved phenylalanine or tryptophan at its end. The DNA is left out, because the CDR3 cannot be placed on it with certainty; the CDR3 is given as TCRdb lists it. This CDR3 reads CASRQGRYRCL. This rearrangement joins TRBV6-1 to TRBJ2-7; the table calls TRBD1, which could not be checked here. The CDR3 numbers 11 amino acids, ends counted. CDR1 and CDR2 from the germline V gene are MNHNS and SASEGT.